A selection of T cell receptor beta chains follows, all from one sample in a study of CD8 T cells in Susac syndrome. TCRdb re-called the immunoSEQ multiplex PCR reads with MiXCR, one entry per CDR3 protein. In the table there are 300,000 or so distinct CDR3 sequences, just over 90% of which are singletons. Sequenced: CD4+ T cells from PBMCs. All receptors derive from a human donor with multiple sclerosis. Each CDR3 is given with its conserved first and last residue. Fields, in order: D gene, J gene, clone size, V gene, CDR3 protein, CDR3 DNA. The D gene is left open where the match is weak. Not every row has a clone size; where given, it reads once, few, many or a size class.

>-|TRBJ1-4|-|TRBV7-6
CASSLLPIATNEKLFF
TGTGCCAGCAGCTTACTACCGATAGCAACTAATGAAAAACTGTTTTTT
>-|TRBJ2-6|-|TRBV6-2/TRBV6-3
CASSYVARSGANVLTF
TGTGCCAGCAGTTACGTCGCGCGCTCTGGGGCCAACGTCCTGACTTTC
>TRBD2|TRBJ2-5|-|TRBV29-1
CSALRGGGASETQYF
TGCAGCGCCCTTCGGGGCGGGGGGGCCTCGGAGACCCAGTACTTC
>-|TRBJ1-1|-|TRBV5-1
CASSPPAVEDTEAFF
TGCGCCAGCAGCCCTCCAGCTGTTGAGGACACTGAAGCTTTCTTT
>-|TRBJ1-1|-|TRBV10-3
CAISESARTQWAFF
TGTGCCATCAGTGAGTCGGCCCGGACCCAATGGGCTTTCTTT
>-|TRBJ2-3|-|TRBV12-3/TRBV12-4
CASSLGVGTQYF
TGTGCCAGCAGCCTCGGGGTGGGTACGCAGTATTTT
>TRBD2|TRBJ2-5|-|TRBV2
CASTGGETQYF
TGTGCCAGCACGGGAGGCGAGACCCAGTACTTC
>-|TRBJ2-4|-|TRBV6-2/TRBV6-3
CASSPDDRRVAKNIQYF
TGTGCCAGCAGCCCCGACGACAGGAGGGTAGCCAAAAACATTCAGTACTTC
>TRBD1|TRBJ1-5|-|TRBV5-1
CASSLTGGDSNQPQHF
TGCGCCAGCAGCTTGACAGGGGGGGATAGCAATCAGCCCCAGCATTTT
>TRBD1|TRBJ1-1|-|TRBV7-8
CASSSGTGDTEAFF
TGTGCCAGCAGCTCCGGGACAGGGGACACTGAAGCTTTCTTT
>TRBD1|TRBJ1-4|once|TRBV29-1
CSAGTGSSNEKLFF
TGCAGCGCCGGGACAGGTTCCTCGAATGAAAAACTGTTTTTT
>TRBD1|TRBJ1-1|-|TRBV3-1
CASSQYGTGGSTEAFF
TGTGCCAGCAGCCAATATGGGACAGGCGGATCCACTGAAGCTTTCTTT
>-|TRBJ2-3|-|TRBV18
CASSLDRQDTQYF
TGTGCCAGCTCACTAGACCGCCAAGATACGCAGTATTTT
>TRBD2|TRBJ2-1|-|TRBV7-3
CASSPTGLAYNEQFF
TGTGCCAGCAGCCCTACGGGACTAGCCTACAATGAGCAGTTCTTC
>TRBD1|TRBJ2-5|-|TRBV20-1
CSARVEGQAPQETQYF
TGCAGTGCTAGAGTAGAAGGACAGGCTCCGCAAGAGACCCAGTACTTC
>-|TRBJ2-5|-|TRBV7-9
CASSLPSSETQYF
TGTGCCAGCAGCTTACCATCCTCAGAGACCCAGTACTTC
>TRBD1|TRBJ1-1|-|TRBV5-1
CASSLTGDLEAFF
TGCGCCAGCAGCTTGACAGGGGACCTTGAAGCTTTCTTT
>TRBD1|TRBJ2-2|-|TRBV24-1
CATSDLGSTGAGELFF
TGTGCCACCAGTGATTTGGGGTCTACAGGGGCCGGGGAGCTGTTTTTT
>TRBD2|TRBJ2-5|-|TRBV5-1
CASSLAPAGEAETQYF
TGCGCCAGCAGCTTGGCCCCTGCGGGAGAGGCAGAGACCCAGTACTTC
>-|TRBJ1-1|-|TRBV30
CAWSSGIKYGNTEAFF
TGTGCCTGGAGTTCAGGGATTAAATATGGGAACACTGAAGCTTTCTTT
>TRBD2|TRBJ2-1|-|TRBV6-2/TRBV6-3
CASSLSLLAGGQDEQFF
TGTGCCAGCAGTCTATCCCTACTAGCGGGAGGGCAGGATGAGCAGTTCTTC
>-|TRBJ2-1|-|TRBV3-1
CASSQAAGVNEQFF
TGTGCCAGCAGCCAAGCGGCAGGGGTCAATGAGCAGTTCTTC